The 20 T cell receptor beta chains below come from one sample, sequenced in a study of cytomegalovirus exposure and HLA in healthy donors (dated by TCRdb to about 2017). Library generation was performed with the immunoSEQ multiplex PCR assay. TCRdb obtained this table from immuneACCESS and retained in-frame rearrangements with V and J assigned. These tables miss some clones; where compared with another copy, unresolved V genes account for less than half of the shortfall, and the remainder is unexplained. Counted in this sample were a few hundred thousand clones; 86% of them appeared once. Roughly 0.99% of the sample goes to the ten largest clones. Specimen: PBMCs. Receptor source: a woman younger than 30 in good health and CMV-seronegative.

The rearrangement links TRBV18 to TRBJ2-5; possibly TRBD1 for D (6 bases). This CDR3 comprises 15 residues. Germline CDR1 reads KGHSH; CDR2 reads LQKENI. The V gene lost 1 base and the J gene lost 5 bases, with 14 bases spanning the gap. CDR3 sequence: CASSPQRQGRETQYF. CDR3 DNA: TGTGCCAGCTCACCACAAAGGCAGGGGCGGGAGACCCAGTACTTC.

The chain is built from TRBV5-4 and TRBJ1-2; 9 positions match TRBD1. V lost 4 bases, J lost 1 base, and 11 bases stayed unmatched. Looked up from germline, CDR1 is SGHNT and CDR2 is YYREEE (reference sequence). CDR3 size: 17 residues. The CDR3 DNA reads TGTGCCAGCAGCACCGACCGGGACAGGGAATATAACTATGGCTACACCTTC. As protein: CASSTDRDREYNYGYTF.

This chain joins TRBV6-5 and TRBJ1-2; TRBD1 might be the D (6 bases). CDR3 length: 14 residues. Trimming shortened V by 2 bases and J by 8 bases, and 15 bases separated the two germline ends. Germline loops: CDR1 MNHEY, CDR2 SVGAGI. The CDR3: CASSYREGGLGYTF. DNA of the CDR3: TGTGCCAGCAGTTACCGAGAAGGGGGTTTAGGCTACACCTTC.

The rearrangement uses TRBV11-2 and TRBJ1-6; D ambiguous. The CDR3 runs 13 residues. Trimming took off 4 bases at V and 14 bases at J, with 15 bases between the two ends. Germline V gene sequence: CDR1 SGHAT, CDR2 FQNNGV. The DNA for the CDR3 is TGTGCCAGCAGCTCGGCCTGGGCGATAACCCTCCACTTT. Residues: CASSSAWAITLHF.

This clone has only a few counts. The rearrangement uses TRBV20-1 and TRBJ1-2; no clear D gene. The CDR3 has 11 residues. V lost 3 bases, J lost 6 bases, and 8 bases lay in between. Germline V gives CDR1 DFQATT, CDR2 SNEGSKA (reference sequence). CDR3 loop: CSASLQNGYTF. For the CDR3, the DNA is TGCAGTGCTAGTTTACAGAATGGCTACACCTTC.

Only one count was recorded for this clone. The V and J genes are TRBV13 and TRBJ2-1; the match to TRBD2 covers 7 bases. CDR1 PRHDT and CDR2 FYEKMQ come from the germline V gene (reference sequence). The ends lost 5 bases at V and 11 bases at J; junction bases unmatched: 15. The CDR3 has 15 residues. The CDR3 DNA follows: TGTGCCAGCAGCCCGGGGGGTAGCGGATCTCCACAGCAGTTCTTC. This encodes CASSPGGSGSPQQFF.

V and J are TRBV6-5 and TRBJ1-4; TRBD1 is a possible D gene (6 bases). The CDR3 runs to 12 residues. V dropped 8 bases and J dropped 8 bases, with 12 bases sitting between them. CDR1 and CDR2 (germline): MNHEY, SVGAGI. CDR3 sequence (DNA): TGTGCCAGCCGCCCGAGGGGGGAAAAACTGTTTTTT. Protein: CASRPRGEKLFF.

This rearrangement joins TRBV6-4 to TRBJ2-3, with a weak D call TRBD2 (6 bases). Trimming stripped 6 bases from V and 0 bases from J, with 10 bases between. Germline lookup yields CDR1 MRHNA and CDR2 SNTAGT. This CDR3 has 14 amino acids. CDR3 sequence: CASRRSGSTDTQYF. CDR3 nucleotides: TGTGCCAGCAGGCGTAGCGGTAGCACAGATACGCAGTATTTT.

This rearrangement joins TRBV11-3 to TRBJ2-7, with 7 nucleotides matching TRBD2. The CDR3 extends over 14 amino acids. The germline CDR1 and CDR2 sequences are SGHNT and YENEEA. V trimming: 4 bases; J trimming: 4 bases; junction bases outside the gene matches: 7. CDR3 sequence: CASSSGTSAYEQYF. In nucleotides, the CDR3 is TGTGCCAGCAGCTCCGGTACTAGCGCTTACGAGCAGTACTTC.

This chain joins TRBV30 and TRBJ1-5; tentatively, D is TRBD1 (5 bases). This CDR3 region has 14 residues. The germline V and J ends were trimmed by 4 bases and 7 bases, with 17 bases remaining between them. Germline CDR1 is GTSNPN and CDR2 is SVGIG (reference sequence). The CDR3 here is CAWTGGGVGQPQHF. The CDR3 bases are TGTGCCTGGACCGGGGGGGGAGTGGGCCAGCCCCAGCATTTT.

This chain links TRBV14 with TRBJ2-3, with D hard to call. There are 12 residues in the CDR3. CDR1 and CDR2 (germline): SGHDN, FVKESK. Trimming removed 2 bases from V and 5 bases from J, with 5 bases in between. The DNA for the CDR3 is TGTGCCAGCAGCCAACGTATAGATACGCAGTATTTT. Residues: CASSQRIDTQYF. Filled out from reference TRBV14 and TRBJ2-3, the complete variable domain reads EAGVTQFPSHSVIEKGQTVTLRCDPISGHDNLYWYRRVMGKEIKFLLHFVKESKQDESGMPNNRFLAERTGGTYSTLKVQPAELEDSGVYFCASSQRIDTQYFGPGTRLTVL.

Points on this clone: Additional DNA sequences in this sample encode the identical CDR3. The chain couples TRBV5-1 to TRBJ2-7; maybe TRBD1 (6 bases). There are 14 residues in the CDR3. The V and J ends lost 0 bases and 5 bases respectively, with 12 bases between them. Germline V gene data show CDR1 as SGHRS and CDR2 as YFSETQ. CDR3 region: CASSLAQGVDEQYF. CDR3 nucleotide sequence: TGCGCCAGCAGCTTGGCACAGGGTGTAGACGAGCAGTACTTC.

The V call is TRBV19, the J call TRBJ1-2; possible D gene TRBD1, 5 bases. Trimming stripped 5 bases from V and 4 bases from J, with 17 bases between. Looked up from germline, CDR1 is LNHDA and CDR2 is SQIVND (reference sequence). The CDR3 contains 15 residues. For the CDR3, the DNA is TGTGCCAGTAGTCCCCTTCCAAGGGGTGGCTATGGCTACACCTTC. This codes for CASSPLPRGGYGYTF. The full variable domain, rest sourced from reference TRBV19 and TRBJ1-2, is DGGITQSPKYLFRKEGQNVTLSCEQNLNHDAMYWYRQDPGQGLRLIYYSQIVNDFQKGDIAEGYSVSREKKESFPLTVTSAQKNPTAFYLCASSPLPRGGYGYTFGSGTRLTVV.

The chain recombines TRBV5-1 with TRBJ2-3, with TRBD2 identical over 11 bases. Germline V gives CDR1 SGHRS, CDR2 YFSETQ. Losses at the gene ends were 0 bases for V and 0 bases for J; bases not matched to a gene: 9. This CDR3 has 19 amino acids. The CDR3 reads CASSLDPGLADLSTDTQYF. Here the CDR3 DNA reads TGCGCCAGCAGCTTGGACCCGGGACTAGCGGACTTAAGCACAGATACGCAGTATTTT.

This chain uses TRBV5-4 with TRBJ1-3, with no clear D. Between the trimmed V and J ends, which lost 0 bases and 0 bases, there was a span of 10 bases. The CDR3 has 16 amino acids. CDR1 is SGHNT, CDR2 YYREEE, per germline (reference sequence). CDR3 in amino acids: CASSLDQAPSGNTIYF. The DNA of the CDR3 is TGTGCCAGCAGCTTGGATCAGGCCCCCTCTGGAAACACCATATATTTT. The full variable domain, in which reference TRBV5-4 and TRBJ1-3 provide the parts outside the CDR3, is ETGVTQSPTHLIKTRGQQVTLRCSSQSGHNTVSWYQQALGQGPQFIFQYYREEENGRGNFPPRFSGLQFPNYSSELNVNALELDDSALYLCASSLDQAPSGNTIYFGEGSWLTVV.

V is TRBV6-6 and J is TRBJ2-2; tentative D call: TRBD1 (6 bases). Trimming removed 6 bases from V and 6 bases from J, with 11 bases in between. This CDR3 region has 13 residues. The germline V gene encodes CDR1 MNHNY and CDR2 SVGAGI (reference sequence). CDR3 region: CASSTGFPGELFF. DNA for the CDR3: TGTGCCAGCAGCACAGGGTTTCCCGGGGAGCTGTTTTTT.

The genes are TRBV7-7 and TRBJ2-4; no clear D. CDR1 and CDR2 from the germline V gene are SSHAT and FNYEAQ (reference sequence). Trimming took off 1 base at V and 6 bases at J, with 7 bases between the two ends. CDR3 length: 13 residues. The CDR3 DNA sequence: TGTGCCAGCAGCTTAGACCCGGGAAACATTCAGTACTTC. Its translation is CASSLDPGNIQYF.

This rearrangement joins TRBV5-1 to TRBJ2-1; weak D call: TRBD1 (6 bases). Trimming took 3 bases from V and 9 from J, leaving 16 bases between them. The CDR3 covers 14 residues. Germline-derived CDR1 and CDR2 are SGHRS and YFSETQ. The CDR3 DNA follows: TGCGCCAGCAGCTCCGAGGGGGAGTGGGGTGAGCAGTTCTTC. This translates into CASSSEGEWGEQFF. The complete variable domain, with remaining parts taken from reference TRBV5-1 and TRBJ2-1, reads KAGVTQTPRYLIKTRGQQVTLSCSPISGHRSVSWYQQTPGQGLQFLFEYFSETQRNKGNFPGRFSGRQFSNSRSEMNVSTLELGDSALYLCASSSEGEWGEQFFGPGTRLTVL.

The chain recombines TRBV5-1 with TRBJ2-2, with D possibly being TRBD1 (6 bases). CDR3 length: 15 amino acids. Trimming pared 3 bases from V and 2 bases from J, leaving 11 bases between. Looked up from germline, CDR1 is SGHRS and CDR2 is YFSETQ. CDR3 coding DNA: TGCGCCAGCAGCTCAGGGGTTTCCAACACCGGGGAGCTGTTTTTT. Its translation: CASSSGVSNTGELFF.

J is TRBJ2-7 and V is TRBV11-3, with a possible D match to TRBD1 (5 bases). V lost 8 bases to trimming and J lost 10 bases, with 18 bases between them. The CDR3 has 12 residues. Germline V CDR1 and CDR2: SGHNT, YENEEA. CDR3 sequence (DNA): TGTGCCAGCGGAAAGGGGTTGGAGAGACAGTACTTC. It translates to CASGKGLERQYF.